This T cell receptor (beta chain) stems from a study of T cells in Graves' hyperthyroidism and ophthalmopathy. The diagnoses drew upon clinical symptoms, serum thyroxine and TRAb, thyroid ultrasound and orbital computed tomography. The CDR3 contains 13 residues. Per the germline V gene, CDR1 is MNHNS and CDR2 is SASEGT. Trimming removed 2 bases at V and 3 bases at J, with 7 bases between. It was RNA transcripts that yielded the amplified TCR beta CDR3 regions. In the first-round RT-PCR of the TCR CDR3, the HTBI primer set was used. Each CDR3 protein gets one entry after TCRdb re-called the multiplex PCR reads with MiXCR. This table has 600,000 to 650,000 distinct CDR3 sequences, 15% to 20% appearing once. Findings of the study overall: The model made its ophthalmopathy prediction, and onset followed a median roughly 6.5 months later.

In this sample, this clonotype turned up many times. Its target is not known. The V gene is TRBV6-1, the J gene TRBJ2-5; no definite D call. The sequence was collected from a woman in her 30s with Graves' hyperthyroidism. The source material was blood. The CDR3 sequence is CASSEYREETQYF. Here the CDR3 DNA reads TGTGCCAGCAGTGAATACCGGGAAGAGACCCAGTACTTC.